This T cell receptor (beta chain) was retrieved from a study of shared clonotypes between healthy human individuals (TCRdb year 2020). About the investigation overall: A couple of women and a few men aged 18 to 49 years were included in the cohort. For each donor, CD4 naive and CD4 memory were each given three plates, CD8 naive was given two plates, and CD8 memory was given one plate. The study deeply sequenced blood TCR repertoires of five healthy adults to estimate repertoire size and the extent of clonotype sharing between individuals. Libraries were prepared and TCR repertoires were sequenced by different laboratories using diverse techniques, in order to increase sequencing depth and limit assay-specific biases. Each donor's leukapheresis produced roughly between about 0.8 and 10 billion PBMCs. The research as a whole found: The genetic and exposure-history diversity represented was limited by the small number of donors. Only blood was sampled, and tissue TCR repertoires likely differ from those in blood. Incomplete sequencing was indicated by rarefaction of sorted-subset datasets, despite the large sequencing depth. Sharing across a few donors was observed for roughly 5% of naive CD4, less than 4% of naive CD8, roughly 2.3% of memory CD4, and approximately 0.41% of memory CD8 clonotypes. Pairwise subsampling indicated that sequencing depth was expected to affect the degree of clonotype sharing among donors. Estimated clonotype richness was generally larger for naive than for memory subsets. Higher generation probabilities were observed for clonotypes shared by all four sorted-subset donors than for non-shared clonotypes.

From V the trimming removes 6 bases and from J it removes 5 bases, while the gene matches leave 4 bases of the junction unaccounted for. Taken from the germline V gene, the CDR1 and CDR2 loops are MDHEN and SYDVKM. Counted from cysteine to phenylalanine, this CDR3 has 15 amino acids. The sequence is cut down to CDR3 DNA, 45 bases in frame from base 1. Donors were healthy HIV-negative adults with no recently reported acute infections or vaccinations. Every donor was a Caucasian adult living in Nashville, Tennessee, USA. CD4+ T cells were enriched by magnetic negative selection; naive cells were then positively selected on CD45RA, and the negative fraction formed the memory subset. Blood was obtained by leukapheresis, after which PBMCs were separated by Ficoll-Histopaque density gradient centrifugation and cryopreserved in liquid nitrogen vapor phase. Purity and quantity of every magnetically sorted T cell population were checked by analytical flow cytometry. Each sorted fraction had its genomic DNA isolated and then quantified by UV absorbance on a Nanodrop 2000c.

Using the deep immunoSEQ assay, multiplex PCR amplified TCR CDR3 regions from genomic DNA. Extracted genomic DNA from each cell subset was distributed evenly across all wells of several immunoSEQ 96-well plates, and each plate was treated as a replicate. Each replicate PCR for sorted subsets received 150 to 250 ng genomic DNA, equal to some 32,000 T cell genomes. Purified libraries were measured with a Qubit 3.0 fluorometer, size-checked on a Bioanalyzer 2100, and measured again with the KAPA Library Quantification kit. A separate single-read 150-cycle Illumina NextSeq 550 flow cell was used to sequence each immunoSEQ 96-well plate. The published analysis was carried out like this. Because the immunoSEQ output included only junctional sequences and no quality scores, the filtering could not be the same as the filtering used for full-length reads. Sequences were annotated with PyIR, a Python wrapper for IgBLAST v1.9, and V/J genes and CDR3 were assigned using IMGT germline references. Reads were filtered out if the reads had weak V/J assignments (E-value above 1e-6), no CDR3, stop codons, out-of-frame junctions, or ambiguous translated residues. A V3J clonotype was defined by an identical inferred V gene, J gene, and CDR3 amino acid sequence. The percentage overlap between two repertoires was calculated by dividing the number of shared unique clonotypes by the size of the smaller repertoire. Three approaches were used to assess repertoire richness: RTK rarefaction, the Chao1 estimator, and Recon v2.1 estimates of unobserved clonotypes. Generation probabilities were computed with OLGA for all TCRbeta clonotypes obtained by the gDNA method from a few donors. TCRdb carries this immuneACCESS record with in-frame sequences only. Its versions omit some clonotypes, under half of them owing to an unresolved V gene in the studies checked, with the rest unexplained. V and J calls and clone size come straight from that table; D and trimming were deduced from the DNA. The sample includes about 660,000 clones, with approximately 74% observed a single time. Under 2% of the sample goes to the ten largest clones.

This clone was seen only once. The antigen it binds to is not known. Within one base of it there is no much larger clone, and no base qualities were kept. The chain joins TRBV28 to TRBJ2-5; 15 bases in between match TRBD2. The TCR comes from a woman in her twenties or thirties in good health. What was sequenced was memory CD4+ T cells sorted from blood. According to the study, the label for this sample's cell subset or site signals: CD45RA-negative fraction. The nucleotides read TGTGCCAGCAGGGGGACTAGCGGGAGGAGGGAGACCCAGTACTTC. This is translated as CASRGTSGRRETQYF.